This entry is about one TCR beta chain. The sample comes from a study of Graves' ophthalmopathy and Graves' hyperthyroidism. RNA transcripts served as template for amplifying TCR beta CDR3 sequences. Second-round multiplex PCR followed a first-round RT-PCR using HTBI primers. TCRdb processed the multiplex PCR reads anew with MiXCR; each CDR3 protein has one entry. The sample holds 900,000 to 1,200,000 distinct CDR3 sequences, 36% seen once. Looked up from germline, CDR1 is LGHNT and CDR2 is FRNRAP. This CDR3 contains 14 residues. V lost 4 bases, J lost 3 bases, and 12 bases lay in between. The chain has TRBV12-5 and TRBJ2-5, with D perhaps being TRBD1 or TRBD2 (6 bases each). The sequence derives from an adult man with Graves' hyperthyroidism. Sequencing input: peripheral blood or thyroid tissue (not recorded which). CDR3 nucleotide sequence: TGTGCTAGTGGTTCTGCGGAGGGGGAAGAGACCCAGTACTTC. It translates to CASGSAEGEETQYF.